The 20 T cell receptor beta chains reported below all come from one sample, sequenced in a study of beta chain features in type 1 diabetes. The entirety of the isolated RNA underwent reverse transcription, so expressed TCRB transcripts were sequenced. Clones were sequenced by immunoSEQ multiplex PCR, and TCRdb holds only the in-frame ones, with some missing. The repertoire includes about 140,000 clones, less than 9% of them detected once, and around 1.3% sits in the top ten. Sample: central memory CD4+ T cells from blood. The source is a woman aged 25 to 39 in good health.

In its sample, this clone was seen a few times. The V and J genes are TRBV15 and TRBJ1-5, with TRBD1 matching over 10 bases. The length of the CDR3 is 16 residues. From germline, CDR1 is LNHNV and CDR2 YYDKDF (reference sequence). With 2 bases clipped from V and 4 bases from J, the junction kept 5 bases outside the gene matches. The CDR3 loop is CATSRWDRGGNQPQHF. CDR3 bases: TGTGCCACCAGCAGATGGGACAGGGGCGGGAATCAGCCCCAGCATTTT.

The V gene is TRBV6-5, the J gene TRBJ1-1; no firm D call. The CDR3 extends over 13 amino acids. V was clipped by 10 bases and J by 1 base, with 13 bases between them. Germline CDR1 MNHEY, CDR2 SVGAGI. The DNA for the CDR3 is TGTGCCACCGGCGGGGTTGGGAACACTGAAGCTTTCTTT. It encodes CATGGVGNTEAFF.

This clone has more than one count but fewer than ten. This chain connects TRBV2 to TRBJ2-7; no reliable D call. The V end lost 4 bases, the J end lost 5 bases, and 6 bases lay between the germline ends. Germline V gives CDR1 SNHLY, CDR2 FYNNEI. There are 11 residues in the CDR3. The CDR3: CASSVLHEQYF. The CDR3 DNA is TGTGCCAGCAGTGTCCTCCACGAGCAGTACTTC.

This clone has a handful of counts. V usage is TRBV14 and J usage is TRBJ2-4, with TRBD1 as a possible D gene (5 bases). Per the germline V gene, CDR1 is SGHDN and CDR2 is FVKESK. Trimming cost V 6 bases and J 0 bases, with 9 bases left between them. The length of the CDR3 is 14 residues. CDR3 in DNA: TGTGCCAGCAGTTCTCAGGGAGCCAAAAACATTCAGTACTTC. Translated, it gives CASSSQGAKNIQYF.

This clone occurred many times. V is TRBV29-1 and J is TRBJ1-4, with D hard to call. CDR3 length: 13 amino acids. Germline V gene data show CDR1 as SQVTM and CDR2 as ANQGSEA. The ends were cut back, 1 base at V and 10 bases at J, with 13 bases in the middle. The CDR3 reads CSVEVEGRGKLFF. The CDR3 DNA is TGCAGCGTTGAAGTCGAAGGGCGGGGAAAACTGTTTTTT.

Ten or more counts support this clone. The V gene is TRBV10-3, the J gene TRBJ2-5; 13 nucleotides align to TRBD2. The CDR3 is made up of 14 amino acids. CDR1 and CDR2 (germline): ENHRY, SYGVKD. Trimming cost V 4 bases and J 5 bases; bases outside gene matches: 1. CDR3 sequence: CAISGTSGSETQYF. DNA of the CDR3: TGTGCCATCAGTGGGACTAGCGGGAGTGAGACCCAGTACTTC.

This clone was picked up a small number of times. Other nucleotide sequences from this sample produce the same CDR3. This chain uses TRBV19 with TRBJ2-1; 10 bases map to TRBD2. Germline values: CDR1 LNHDA, CDR2 SQIVND (reference sequence). This CDR3 has 14 amino acids. Trimming removed 5 bases from V and 6 bases from J; junction bases left unmatched: 4. CDR3: CASSSSGRANEQFF. Here the CDR3 DNA reads TGTGCCAGTAGTTCCAGCGGGAGGGCCAATGAGCAGTTCTTC.

This clone was seen many times. The gene calls are TRBV28 and TRBJ1-1; no reliable D call. Trimming cost V 2 bases and J 0 bases, with 7 bases left between them. Germline V CDR1 and CDR2: MDHEN, SYDVKM. CDR3 length equals 14 residues. CDR3 sequence reads: CASSLIQMNTEAFF. As DNA, the CDR3 is TGTGCCAGCAGTTTAATACAGATGAACACTGAAGCTTTCTTT. The full variable domain, its missing parts supplied by reference TRBV28 and TRBJ1-1, is DVKVTQSSRYLVKRTGEKVFLECVQDMDHENMFWYRQDPGLGLRLIYFSYDVKMKEKGDIPEGYSVSREKKERFSLILESASTNQTSMYLCASSLIQMNTEAFFGQGTRLTVV.

This clone appeared a few times. The chain joins TRBV6-6 to TRBJ2-5; 9 bases map to TRBD1. V was pared by 6 bases and J by 5 bases, with 10 bases of the junction left unmatched. Germline values: CDR1 MNHNY, CDR2 SVGAGI (reference sequence). The CDR3 is made up of 15 amino acids. For the CDR3, the DNA is TGTGCCAGCAGAAACGGACAGGGGCAGTCGGAGACCCAGTACTTC. This encodes CASRNGQGQSETQYF.

This rearrangement joins TRBV19 to TRBJ2-1; D might be TRBD1 (6 bases). Germline CDR1 LNHDA, CDR2 SQIVND (reference sequence). CDR3 size: 18 residues. The germline V and J ends were trimmed by 0 bases and 7 bases, with 22 bases remaining between them. The CDR3 sequence is CASSIDLSGRGKVNEQFF. CDR3 nucleotides: TGTGCCAGTAGTATAGATCTATCGGGCAGGGGCAAAGTAAATGAGCAGTTCTTC.

This clone was counted only a few times. The chain uses TRBV28 and TRBJ2-3, with 8 bases matching TRBD1. The CDR3 is 14 amino acids. The ends lost 8 bases at V and 4 bases at J; junction bases unmatched: 8. From germline, CDR1 is MDHEN and CDR2 SYDVKM. The CDR3 DNA is TGTGCCAGCCCTCCATACAGGGGGGCAGATACGCAGTATTTT. Encoded protein: CASPPYRGADTQYF.

Only a few counts were recorded for this clone. V gene TRBV7-2 combines with J gene TRBJ2-1; D is uncertain. The CDR3 loop spans 13 amino acids. CDR1 SGHTA and CDR2 FQGNSA come from the germline V gene. Between the trimmed V and J ends, which lost 5 bases and 9 bases, there was a span of 14 bases. CDR3 region: CASSLADGGEQFF. The CDR3 nucleotides read TGTGCCAGCAGCCTGGCGGATGGCGGTGAGCAGTTCTTC.

The chain combines TRBV7-6 with TRBJ2-1; 11 bases agree with TRBD2. V gave up 1 base and J gave up 7 bases; unmatched junction bases: 9. The germline V gene has CDR1 SGHVS and CDR2 FNYEAQ. This CDR3 contains 17 residues. CDR3 residues: CASSLVGSGRALNEQFF. CDR3 coding DNA: TGTGCCAGCAGCTTAGTTGGTAGCGGGAGGGCCCTTAATGAGCAGTTCTTC.

V and J are TRBV5-1 and TRBJ1-5; unclear D gene. V dropped 1 base and J dropped 4 bases, with 12 bases sitting between them. This CDR3 comprises 15 residues. CDR1 and CDR2 from the germline V gene are SGHRS and YFSETQ. This CDR3 reads CASSLLGGENQPQHF. The CDR3 DNA reads TGCGCCAGCAGCTTGCTGGGAGGTGAGAATCAGCCCCAGCATTTT.

This clone has just a few counts. The chain recombines TRBV11-1 with TRBJ2-3; unclear D gene. Germline V gene data show CDR1 as SGHAT and CDR2 as FQDESV (reference sequence). The CDR3 totals 15 residues. Trimming shortened V by 0 bases and J by 0 bases, and 7 bases separated the two germline ends. The CDR3 reads CASSLARSSTDTQYF. The CDR3 DNA sequence: TGTGCCAGCAGCTTAGCGCGATCTAGCACAGATACGCAGTATTTT.

This clone has a count of ten or more. This chain links TRBV7-9 with TRBJ2-5; 8 bases align to TRBD1. J lost 5 bases, V lost 4 bases, and 15 bases had no gene match. Per the germline V gene, CDR1 is SEHNR and CDR2 is FQNEAQ (reference sequence). This CDR3 has 17 residues. The CDR3 here is CASSYAVGQGTRETQYF. CDR3 bases: TGTGCCAGCAGCTACGCCGTAGGACAGGGTACTAGGGAGACCCAGTACTTC.

The chain recombines TRBV18 with TRBJ2-1; 12 bases align to TRBD2. CDR1 and CDR2 (germline): KGHSH, LQKENI. The CDR3 runs to 16 residues. V dropped 5 bases and J dropped 8; count of bases not matched to a gene: 10. DNA for the CDR3: TGTGCCAGCTCATTCCTAGCGGGAGGGCCAACGGATGAGCAGTTCTTC. Its protein is CASSFLAGGPTDEQFF.

In regard to this clone: A much bigger clone sits one base away, suggesting this may be a read error. The sample contains more than one DNA sequence encoding this CDR3. The chain combines TRBV28 with TRBJ2-7; unclear D gene. The CDR3 consists of 11 residues. V was pared by 4 bases and J by 3 bases, with 4 bases between. Per the germline V gene, CDR1 is MDHEN and CDR2 is SYDVKM. The CDR3 DNA is TGTGCCAGCAGTTCCCGCTACGAGCAGTACTTC. Translating it yields CASSSRYEQYF.

The CDR3: CASNPRYQPQHF. Here the CDR3 DNA reads TGTGCCAGCAATCCCCGGTATCAGCCCCAGCATTTT. The rearrangement links TRBV28 to TRBJ1-5; no reliable D call. The V end lost 7 bases, the J end lost 5 bases, and 9 bases lay between the germline ends. The CDR3 extends over 12 amino acids. Per the germline V gene, CDR1 is MDHEN and CDR2 is SYDVKM.

This clone was observed a handful of times. This CDR3 reads CASSPTNNEQFF. CDR3 DNA: TGTGCCAGCAGCCCAACTAACAATGAGCAGTTCTTC. The chain carries TRBV6-5 and TRBJ2-1; D gene uncertain. Trimming cost V 6 bases and J 5 bases, with 8 bases left between them. The CDR3 consists of 12 residues. The germline V gene encodes CDR1 MNHEY and CDR2 SVGAGI.